This T cell receptor (beta chain) is drawn from a study of cytomegalovirus exposure and HLA in healthy donors. V was clipped by 0 bases and J by 0 bases; unmatched bases: 7. CDR1 SGHRS and CDR2 YFSETQ come from the germline V gene. This CDR3 comprises 19 residues. The PCR was carried out with 60 Vbeta primers and 13 Jbeta primers. The repertoire was sequenced with immunoSEQ multiplex PCR; TCRdb's copy has only in-frame clones and lacks some. The table shows 97,000 or so clones, with roughly 83% occurring only once. This clone was picked up a small number of times. This clonotype originated in a man aged 40-49 years in good health and CMV-seronegative. Sequences were obtained from PBMCs. This rearrangement joins TRBV5-1 to TRBJ1-6; 9 bases align to TRBD1. Written as DNA, the CDR3 is TGCGCCAGCAGCTTGGAAGTCGGGACAGGGAGCTCCTATAATTCACCCCTCCACTTT. Residues: CASSLEVGTGSSYNSPLHF. The complete variable domain, with remaining parts taken from reference TRBV5-1 and TRBJ1-6, reads KAGVTQTPRYLIKTRGQQVTLSCSPISGHRSVSWYQQTPGQGLQFLFEYFSETQRNKGNFPGRFSGRQFSNSRSEMNVSTLELGDSALYLCASSLEVGTGSSYNSPLHFGNGTRLTVT.